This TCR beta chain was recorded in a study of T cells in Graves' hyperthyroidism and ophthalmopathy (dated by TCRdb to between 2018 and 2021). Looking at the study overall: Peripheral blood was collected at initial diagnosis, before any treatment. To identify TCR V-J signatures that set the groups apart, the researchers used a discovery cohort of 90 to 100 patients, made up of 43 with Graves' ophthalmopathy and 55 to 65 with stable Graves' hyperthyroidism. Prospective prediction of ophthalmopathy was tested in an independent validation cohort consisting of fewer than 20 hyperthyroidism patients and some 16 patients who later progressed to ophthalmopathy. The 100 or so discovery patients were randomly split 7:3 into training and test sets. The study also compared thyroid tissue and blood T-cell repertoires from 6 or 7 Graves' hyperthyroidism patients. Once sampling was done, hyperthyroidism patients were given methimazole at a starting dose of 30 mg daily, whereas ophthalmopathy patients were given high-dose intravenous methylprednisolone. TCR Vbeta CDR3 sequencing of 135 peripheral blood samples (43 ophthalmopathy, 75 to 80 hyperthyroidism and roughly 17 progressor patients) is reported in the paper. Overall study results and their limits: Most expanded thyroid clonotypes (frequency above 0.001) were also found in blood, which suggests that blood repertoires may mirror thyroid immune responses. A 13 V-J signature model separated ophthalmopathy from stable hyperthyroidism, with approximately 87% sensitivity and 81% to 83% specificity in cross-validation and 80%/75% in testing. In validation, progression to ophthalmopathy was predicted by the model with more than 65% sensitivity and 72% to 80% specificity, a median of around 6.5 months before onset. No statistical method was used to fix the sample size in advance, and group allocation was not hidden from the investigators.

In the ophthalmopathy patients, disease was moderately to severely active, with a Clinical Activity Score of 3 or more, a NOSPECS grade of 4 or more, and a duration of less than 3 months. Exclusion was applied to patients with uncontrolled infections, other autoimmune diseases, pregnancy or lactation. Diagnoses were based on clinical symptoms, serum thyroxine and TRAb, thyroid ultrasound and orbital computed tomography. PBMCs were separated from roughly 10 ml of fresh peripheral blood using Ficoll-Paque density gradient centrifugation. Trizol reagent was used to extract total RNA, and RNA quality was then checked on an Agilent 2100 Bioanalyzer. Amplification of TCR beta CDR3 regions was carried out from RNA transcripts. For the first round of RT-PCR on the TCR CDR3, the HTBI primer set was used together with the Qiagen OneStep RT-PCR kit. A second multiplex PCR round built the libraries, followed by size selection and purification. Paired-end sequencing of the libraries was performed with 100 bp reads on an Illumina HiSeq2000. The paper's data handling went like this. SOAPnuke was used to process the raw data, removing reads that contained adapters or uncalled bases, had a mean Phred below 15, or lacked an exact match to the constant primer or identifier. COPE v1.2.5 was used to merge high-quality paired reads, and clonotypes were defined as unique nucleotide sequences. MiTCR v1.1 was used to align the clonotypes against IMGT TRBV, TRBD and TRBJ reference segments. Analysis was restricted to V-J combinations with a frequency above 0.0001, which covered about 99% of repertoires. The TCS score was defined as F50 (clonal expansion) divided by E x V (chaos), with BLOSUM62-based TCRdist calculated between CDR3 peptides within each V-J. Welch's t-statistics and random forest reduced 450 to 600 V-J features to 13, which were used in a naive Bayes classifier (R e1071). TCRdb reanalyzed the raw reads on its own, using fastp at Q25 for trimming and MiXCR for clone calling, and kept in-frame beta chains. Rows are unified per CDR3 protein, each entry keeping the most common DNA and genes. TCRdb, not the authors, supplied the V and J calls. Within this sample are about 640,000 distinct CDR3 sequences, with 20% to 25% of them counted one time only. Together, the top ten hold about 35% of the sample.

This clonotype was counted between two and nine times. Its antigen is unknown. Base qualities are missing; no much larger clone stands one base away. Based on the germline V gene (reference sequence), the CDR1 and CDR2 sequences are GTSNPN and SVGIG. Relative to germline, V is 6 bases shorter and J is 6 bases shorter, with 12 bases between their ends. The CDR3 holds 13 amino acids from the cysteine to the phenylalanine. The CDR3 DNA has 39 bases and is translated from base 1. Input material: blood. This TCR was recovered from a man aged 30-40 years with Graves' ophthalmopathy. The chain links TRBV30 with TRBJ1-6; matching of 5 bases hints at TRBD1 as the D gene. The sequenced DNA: TGTGCCTGCGGCAGGGCCGTTAATTCACCCCTCCACTTT. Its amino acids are CACGRAVNSPLHF.